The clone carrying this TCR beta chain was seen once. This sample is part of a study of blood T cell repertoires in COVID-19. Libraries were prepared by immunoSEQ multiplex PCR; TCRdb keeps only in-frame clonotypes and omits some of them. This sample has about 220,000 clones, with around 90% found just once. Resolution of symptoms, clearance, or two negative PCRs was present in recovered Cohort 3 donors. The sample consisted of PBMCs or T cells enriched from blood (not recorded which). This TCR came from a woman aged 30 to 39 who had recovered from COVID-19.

The CDR3 sequence: CASSPIIGGLETQYF. CDR3 sequence (DNA): TGTGCCAGCAGTCCAATAATAGGAGGGTTGGAGACCCAGTACTTC. This chain uses TRBV6-5 with TRBJ2-5; tentative D call: TRBD2 (6 bases). V lost 5 bases and J lost 5, with 18 bases in between. This CDR3 is built from 15 residues. Per the germline V gene, CDR1 is MNHEY and CDR2 is SVGAGI.